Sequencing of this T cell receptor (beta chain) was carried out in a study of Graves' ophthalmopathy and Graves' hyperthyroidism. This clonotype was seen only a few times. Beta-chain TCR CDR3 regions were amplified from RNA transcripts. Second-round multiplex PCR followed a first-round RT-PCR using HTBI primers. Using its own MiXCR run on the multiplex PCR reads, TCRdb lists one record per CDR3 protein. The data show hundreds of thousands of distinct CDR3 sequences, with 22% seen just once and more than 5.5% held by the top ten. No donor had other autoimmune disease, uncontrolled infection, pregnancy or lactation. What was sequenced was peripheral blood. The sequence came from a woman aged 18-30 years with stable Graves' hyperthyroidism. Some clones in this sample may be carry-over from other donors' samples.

CDR3 DNA: TGTGCCAGCAGCTCCATAGTGCAAGAGACCCAGTACTTC. It is translated as CASSSIVQETQYF. V usage is TRBV7-9 and J usage is TRBJ2-5; D is unclear. The CDR3 loop spans 13 amino acids. CDR1 and CDR2 from the germline V gene are SEHNR and FQNEAQ (reference sequence). V was shortened by 4 bases and J by 2 bases, with 8 bases between the two germline ends.